Listed below are T cell receptor beta chains from one sample, sequenced in a study of T-cell reconstitution after alpha-beta-depleted transplantation in children. One entry per CDR3 protein, called by TCRdb with MiXCR from the PCR reads. Here the sample spans 150,000 to 250,000 distinct CDR3 sequences, roughly 6.3% being singletons. The source was PBMCs, collected before TCRalphabeta/CD19-depleted stem cell transplant. Source of these receptors: a girl under three years old with combined immunodeficiency, due to receive a stem cell transplant. Each CDR3 is given with its conserved first and last residue. The D gene is left open where the match is weak. The size field is filled for only some rows; it gives once, few, many or a size class.

len,v_gene,d_gene,j_gene,abundance,CDR3aa,CDR3nt
15,TRBV7-3,TRBD1,TRBJ2-2,-,CASSLTRGRTGELFF,TGTGCCAGCAGCTTAACGAGGGGGCGCACCGGGGAGCTGTTTTTT
15,TRBV5-1,-,TRBJ2-4,many,CASSSGVLAKNIQYF,TGCGCCAGCAGCTCAGGGGTCTTAGCCAAAAACATTCAGTACTTC
16,TRBV6-2/TRBV6-3,-,TRBJ2-4,many,CASSYREITAKNIQYF,TGTGCCAGCAGTTACAGGGAAATCACGGCCAAAAACATTCAGTACTTC
16,TRBV13,TRBD2,TRBJ2-1,many,CASSLAERGPRNEQFF,TGTGCCAGCAGCTTAGCGGAGCGGGGGCCTCGGAATGAGCAGTTCTTC
12,TRBV28,TRBD2,TRBJ2-4,many,CASSFGGDIQYF,TGTGCCAGCAGTTTCGGGGGGGACATTCAGTACTTC
15,TRBV14,TRBD1,TRBJ1-2,many,CASSPSGTGLYGYTF,TGTGCCAGCAGTCCTTCCGGGACAGGCTTATATGGCTACACCTTC
15,TRBV20-1,-,TRBJ2-5,-,CSATRTAGTQETQYF,TGCAGTGCTACCCGGACAGCGGGGACTCAAGAGACCCAGTACTTC
16,TRBV4-2,TRBD2,TRBJ2-1,many,CASSPVGLAGRNEQFF,TGTGCCAGCAGCCCTGTGGGCCTAGCGGGGAGAAATGAGCAGTTCTTC
16,TRBV4-1,-,TRBJ2-5,many,CASRTTAGGASKTQYF,TGCGCCAGCAGAACAACCGCCGGGGGCGCATCGAAGACCCAGTACTTC
15,TRBV7-9,TRBD1,TRBJ1-1,-,CASSEGGQLNTEAFF,TGTGCCAGCAGCGAAGGGGGACAGTTGAACACTGAAGCTTTCTTT
17,TRBV4-3,-,TRBJ1-4,many,CASSHDDMAYSNEKLFF,TGCGCCAGCAGCCACGACGACATGGCGTATTCTAATGAAAAACTGTTTTTT
16,TRBV6-5,-,TRBJ2-3,many,CASSYRVRGWGDTQYF,TGTGCCAGCAGTTACCGGGTTAGGGGTTGGGGAGATACGCAGTATTTT
17,TRBV28,-,TRBJ2-5,many,CASRKGLGLTPEETQYF,TGTGCCAGCAGAAAGGGGTTGGGGCTTACTCCAGAAGAGACCCAGTACTTC
14,TRBV7-9,-,TRBJ1-1,many,CASSLADGYTEAFF,TGTGCCAGCAGCTTAGCGGACGGGTACACTGAAGCTTTCTTT
15,TRBV29-1,TRBD1,TRBJ2-5,many,CSVSGDRVNQETQYF,TGCAGCGTGTCGGGGGACAGGGTAAACCAAGAGACCCAGTACTTC
13,TRBV6-1,TRBD1,TRBJ1-2,many,CASKLQGAYGYTF,TGTGCCAGCAAATTACAGGGGGCCTATGGCTACACCTTC
16,TRBV7-3,-,TRBJ2-2,many,CASSLWGPVNTGELFF,TGTGCCAGCAGCTTGTGGGGACCGGTAAACACCGGGGAGCTGTTTTTT
16,TRBV5-1,-,TRBJ2-7,many,CASSLAPDGGPYEQYF,TGCGCCAGCAGCTTGGCCCCAGACGGTGGTCCCTACGAGCAGTACTTC
13,TRBV29-1,-,TRBJ2-7,many,CSVEDLGSYEQYF,TGCAGCGTTGAAGATCTAGGCTCTTACGAGCAGTACTTC
18,TRBV20-1,TRBD2,TRBJ2-3,many,CSAGVLRAAGASTDTQYF,TGCAGTGCTGGCGTCCTCAGGGCAGCGGGGGCCAGCACAGATACGCAGTATTTT
18,TRBV5-1,TRBD2,TRBJ2-1,many,CASRYPPLTSGLYNEQFF,TGCGCCAGCAGGTATCCCCCTCTAACTAGCGGGCTATACAATGAGCAGTTCTTC
16,TRBV5-6,-,TRBJ2-2,many,CASSFPGTSNTGELFF,TGTGCCAGCAGCTTCCCCGGGACATCGAACACCGGGGAGCTGTTTTTT
15,TRBV28,-,TRBJ2-2,many,CASSLSPTDTGELFF,TGTGCCAGCAGTTTATCCCCCACGGACACCGGGGAGCTGTTTTTT
15,TRBV29-1,-,TRBJ2-5,many,CSVEDQYPPLETQYF,TGCAGCGTTGAAGATCAATATCCGCCCCTAGAGACCCAGTACTTC
14,TRBV29-1,-,TRBJ2-2,many,CSAGFFGGAGELFF,TGCAGCGCCGGATTCTTCGGAGGGGCCGGGGAGCTGTTTTTT
14,TRBV7-8,TRBD1,TRBJ2-2,many,CASRGQGTTGELFF,TGTGCCAGCAGGGGACAGGGTACCACCGGGGAGCTGTTTTTT
15,TRBV6-5,TRBD1,TRBJ1-6,few,CASSYWTGDNSPLHF,TGTGCCAGCAGTTACTGGACAGGGGATAATTCACCCCTCCACTTT